What follows are 11 T cell receptor beta chains derived from one specimen sequenced in a study of human T cells and chemical hapten exposure. Time point indicated: patch test 3, about 24 weeks after DPC sensitization. Sample treatment: therapeutic diphenylcyclopropenone sensitization with weekly scalp DPC. TCRdb reprocessed the RACE reads via MiXCR and lists one record per CDR3 protein. The sample consists of around 110,000 distinct CDR3 sequences, approximately 11% of them appearing once. The specimen comprised whole blood, sampled in connection with sensitization to the hapten diphenylcyclopropenone (DPC). All receptors derive from a woman aged 50 to 65 with alopecia areata. Some clones in this sample may be carry-over from other donors' samples.

Many counts were recorded for this clonotype. V usage is TRBV6-5 and J usage is TRBJ2-1; 13 bases are shared with TRBD2. The germline CDR1 and CDR2 sequences are MNHEY and SVGAGI. The V and J ends lost 7 bases and 4 bases, in that order; junction bases with no gene match: 1. CDR3 length: 14 residues. The DNA for the CDR3 is TGTGCCAGCACGACTAGCGGGGGGTACAATGAGCAGTTCTTC. Protein sequence: CASTTSGGYNEQFF.

The V and J genes are TRBV6-5 and TRBJ2-2; the match to TRBD2 covers 8 bases. V shed 6 bases and J 7 bases; nucleotides not matched to a gene: 1. The CDR3 is made up of 12 amino acids. Germline-derived CDR1 and CDR2 are MNHEY and SVGAGI. The CDR3 sequence is CASRGLVGELFF. CDR3 sequence (DNA): TGTGCCAGCAGGGGACTAGTCGGGGAGCTGTTTTTT.

V and J are TRBV2 and TRBJ1-4, with D perhaps TRBD1 (6 bases). V shed 7 bases and J shed 6 bases, with 15 bases lying between them. The CDR3 runs to 14 residues. Germline V CDR1 and CDR2: SNHLY, FYNNEI. CDR3 bases: TGTGCCAGCAACGCGGTGGCAGGGGATGAAAAACTGTTTTTT. Translated, it gives CASNAVAGDEKLFF.

This chain connects TRBV20-1 to TRBJ2-3; 10 bases align to TRBD2. This CDR3 spans 14 amino acids. From germline, CDR1 is DFQATT and CDR2 SNEGSKA (reference sequence). V was clipped by 2 bases and J by 5 bases; unmatched bases: 4. The CDR3 here is CSARSGGEEDTQYF. The CDR3 DNA reads TGCAGTGCTAGAAGCGGGGGGGAGGAAGATACGCAGTATTTT.

This clonotype showed up just a few times. The V gene is TRBV4-1, the J gene TRBJ1-4; possibly TRBD1 for D (5 bases). V lost 3 bases to trimming and J lost 8 bases, with 22 bases between them. Germline V gene data show CDR1 as MGHRA and CDR2 as YSYEKL. This CDR3 comprises 17 residues. The CDR3 DNA sequence: TGCGCCAGCAGCCACATTGGGAGGACACTAATGAGCGAAAAACTGTTTTTT. Translating it yields CASSHIGRTLMSEKLFF.

This clonotype has a count of ten or more. This rearrangement joins TRBV3-1 to TRBJ2-3; no firm D call. Trimming left V 2 bases short and J 4 bases short, with 10 bases between. From germline, CDR1 is LGHDT and CDR2 YNNKEL (reference sequence). The CDR3 runs 14 residues. CDR3 region: CASSQFWAADTQYF. CDR3 in DNA: TGTGCCAGCAGCCAATTTTGGGCGGCAGATACGCAGTATTTT.

This clonotype has more than one count but fewer than ten. The chain joins TRBV10-3 to TRBJ1-2; D might be TRBD1 (5 bases). This CDR3 spans 13 amino acids. The germline gives CDR1 ENHRY, CDR2 SYGVKD. With 0 bases removed from V and 11 bases from J, the gap between germline ends came to 13 bases. CDR3 DNA sequence: TGTGCCATCAGTGAGTCGACTCTAAGGGGTTACACCTTC. Its protein product is CAISESTLRGYTF.

This clonotype was seen more than once but under ten times. This chain uses TRBV7-8 with TRBJ2-3; TRBD2 agrees at 9 bases. The CDR3 covers 16 residues. Trimming cost V 6 bases and J 5 bases; bases outside gene matches: 12. Germline V CDR1 and CDR2: SGHVS, FQNEAQ. CDR3 protein: CASRSWRGGFIDTQYF. The CDR3 region has the DNA TGTGCCAGCAGGAGCTGGCGGGGGGGCTTCATAGATACGCAGTATTTT.

This clonotype was seen once. The rearrangement joins TRBV6-1 to TRBJ1-5, with 7 bases fitting TRBD1. The CDR3 consists of 15 residues. Germline CDR1 is MNHNS and CDR2 is SASEGT. Germline trimming cut 6 bases from V and 7 bases from J; bases unmatched to any gene: 12. The CDR3 nucleotides read TGTGCCAGCAGACTTGACAGGGTTTCGAGCCAGCCCCAGCATTTT. Amino acids: CASRLDRVSSQPQHF.

This clonotype was observed many times. The rearrangement joins TRBV12-3 or TRBV12-4 to TRBJ2-7, with 7 bases matching TRBD1. This CDR3 region has 15 residues. V dropped 6 bases and J dropped 0; count of bases not matched to a gene: 8. The CDR3 region has the DNA TGTGCCAGCAGCCTGACCGGGACAGCCTCCTACGAGCAGTACTTC. It codes for CASSLTGTASYEQYF.

Many counts were recorded for this clonotype. The V and J genes are TRBV3-1 and TRBJ2-7, with D perhaps TRBD1 (5 bases). With 6 bases removed from V and 2 bases from J, the gap between germline ends came to 8 bases. CDR1 is LGHDT, CDR2 YNNKEL, per germline (reference sequence). CDR3 length equals 12 residues. The CDR3 region has the DNA TGTGCCAGCAGTCAGGGTCCCTACGAGCAGTACTTC. Amino acids: CASSQGPYEQYF.